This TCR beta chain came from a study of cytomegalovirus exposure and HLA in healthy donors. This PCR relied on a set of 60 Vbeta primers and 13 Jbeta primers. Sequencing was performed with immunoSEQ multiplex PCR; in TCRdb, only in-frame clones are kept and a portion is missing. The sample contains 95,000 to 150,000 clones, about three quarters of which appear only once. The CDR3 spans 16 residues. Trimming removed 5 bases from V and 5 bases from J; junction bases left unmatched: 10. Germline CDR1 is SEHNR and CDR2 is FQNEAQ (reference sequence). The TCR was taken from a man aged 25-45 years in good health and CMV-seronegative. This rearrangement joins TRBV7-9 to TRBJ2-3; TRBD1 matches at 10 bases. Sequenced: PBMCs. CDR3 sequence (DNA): TGTGCCAGCAGCACGGCCGGGACAGGGGTGAGAGATACGCAGTATTTT. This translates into CASSTAGTGVRDTQYF.